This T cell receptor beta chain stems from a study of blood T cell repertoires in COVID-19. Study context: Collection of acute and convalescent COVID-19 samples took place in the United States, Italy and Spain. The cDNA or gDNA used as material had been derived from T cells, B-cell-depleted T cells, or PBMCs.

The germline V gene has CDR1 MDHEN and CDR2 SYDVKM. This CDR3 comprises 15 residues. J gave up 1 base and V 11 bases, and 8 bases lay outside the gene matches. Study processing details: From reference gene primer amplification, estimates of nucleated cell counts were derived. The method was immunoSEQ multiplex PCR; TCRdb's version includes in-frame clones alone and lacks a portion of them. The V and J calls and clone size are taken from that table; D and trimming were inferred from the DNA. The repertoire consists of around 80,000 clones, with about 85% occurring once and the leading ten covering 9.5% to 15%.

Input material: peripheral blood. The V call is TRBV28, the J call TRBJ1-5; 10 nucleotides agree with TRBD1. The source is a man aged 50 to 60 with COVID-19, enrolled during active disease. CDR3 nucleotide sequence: TGTGCCTCGGATTGGGACAGGGGAAGCAATCAGCCCCAGCATTTT. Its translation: CASDWDRGSNQPQHF.